The 2 T cell receptor beta chains given below trace back to one sample, sequenced in a study of cytomegalovirus exposure and HLA in healthy donors (dated 2017 in TCRdb). Library preparation was by the immunoSEQ multiplex PCR assay. TCRdb limited this immuneACCESS table to in-frame rearrangements with V and J called. A share of clones is missing; checked studies link under half to unresolved V genes, and the rest is unexplained. This sample has tens of thousands of clones in its table, and less than 96% of those were observed once. The biggest ten clones account for approximately 1% of the sample. The sample comprised PBMCs. These receptors originate from a woman between 18 and 29 years old in good health and CMV-seronegative.

The gene calls are TRBV4-3 and TRBJ1-1; 7 nucleotides match TRBD1. The CDR3 is made up of 13 amino acids. J lost 3 bases, V lost 8 bases, and 6 bases had no gene match. Germline V gives CDR1 LGHNA, CDR2 YSLEER. The chain's CDR3 is CASSPRGDTEAFF. The CDR3 nucleotides are TGCGCCAGCTCCCCCAGGGGGGACACTGAAGCTTTCTTT.

This sequence joins TRBV25-1 and TRBJ2-7, with TRBD1 matching over 9 bases. After removal of 4 bases from V and 3 bases from J, the junction contained 4 bases not matched to a gene. The CDR3 has 14 amino acids. Germline V gene data show CDR1 as MGHDK and CDR2 as SYGVNS. The CDR3 DNA sequence: TGTGCCAGCAGTGCGGTGACAGGGGGCTACGAGCAGTACTTC. It translates to CASSAVTGGYEQYF.